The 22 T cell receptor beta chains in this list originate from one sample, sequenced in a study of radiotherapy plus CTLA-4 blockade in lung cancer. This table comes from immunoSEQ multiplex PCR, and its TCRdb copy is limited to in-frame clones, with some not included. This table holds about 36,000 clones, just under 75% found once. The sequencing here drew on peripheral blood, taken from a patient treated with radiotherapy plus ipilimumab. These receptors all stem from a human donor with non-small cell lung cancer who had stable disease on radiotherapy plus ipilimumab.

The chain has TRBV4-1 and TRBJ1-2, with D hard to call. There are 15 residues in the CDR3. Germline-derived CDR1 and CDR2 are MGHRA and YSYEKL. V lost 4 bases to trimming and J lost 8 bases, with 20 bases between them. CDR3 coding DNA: TGCGCCAGCAGCCTACCCCTTAGCTCCCTGGAAGGCTACACCTTC. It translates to CASSLPLSSLEGYTF.

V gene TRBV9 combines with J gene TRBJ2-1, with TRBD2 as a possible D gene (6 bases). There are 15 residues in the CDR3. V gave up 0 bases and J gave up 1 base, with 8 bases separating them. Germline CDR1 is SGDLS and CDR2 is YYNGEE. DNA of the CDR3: TGTGCCAGCAGCGTAGTTGGGGGGTCCTACAATGAGCAGTTCTTC. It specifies CASSVVGGSYNEQFF.

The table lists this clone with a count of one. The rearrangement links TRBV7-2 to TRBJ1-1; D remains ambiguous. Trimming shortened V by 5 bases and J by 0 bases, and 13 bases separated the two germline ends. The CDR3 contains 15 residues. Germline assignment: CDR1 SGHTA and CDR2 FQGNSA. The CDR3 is CASSPRPGLNTEAFF. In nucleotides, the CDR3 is TGTGCCAGCAGCCCCCGTCCAGGCCTGAACACTGAAGCTTTCTTT. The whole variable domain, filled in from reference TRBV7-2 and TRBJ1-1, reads GAGVSQSPSNKVTEKGKDVELRCDPISGHTALYWYRQSLGQGLEFLIYFQGNSAPDKSGLPSDRFSAERTGGSVSTLTIQRTQQEDSAVYLCASSPRPGLNTEAFFGQGTRLTVV.

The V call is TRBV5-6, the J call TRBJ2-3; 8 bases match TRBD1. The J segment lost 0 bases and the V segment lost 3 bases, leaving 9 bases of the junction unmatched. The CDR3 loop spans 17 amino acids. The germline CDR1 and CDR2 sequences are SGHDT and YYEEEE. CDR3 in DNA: TGTGCCAGCAGCTCCCCAGGACAGGGATTTAGCACAGATACGCAGTATTTT. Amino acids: CASSSPGQGFSTDTQYF.

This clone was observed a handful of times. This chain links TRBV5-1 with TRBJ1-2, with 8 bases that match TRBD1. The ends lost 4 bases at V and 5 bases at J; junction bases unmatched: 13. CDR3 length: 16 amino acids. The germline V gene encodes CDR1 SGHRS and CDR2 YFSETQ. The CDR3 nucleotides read TGCGCCAGCAGCCCCGGGACAGGCGATTACTTTTATGGCTACACCTTC. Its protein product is CASSPGTGDYFYGYTF.

The CDR3 nucleotides read TGTGCCAGCAACATTGACAGAAAGGACGCCTACGAGCAGTACTTC. This sequence encodes CASNIDRKDAYEQYF. The rearrangement uses TRBV21-1 and TRBJ2-7; TRBD1, as called in the table, went unchecked against the DNA. TRBV21-1 is a pseudogene segment. CDR3 length: 15 residues.

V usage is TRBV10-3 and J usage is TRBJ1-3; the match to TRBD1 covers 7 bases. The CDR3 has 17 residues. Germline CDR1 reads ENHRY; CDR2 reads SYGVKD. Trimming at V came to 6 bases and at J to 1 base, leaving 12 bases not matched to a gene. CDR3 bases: TGTGCCATCAGCCGAGGTACAGGGGATATGTCTGGAAACACCATATATTTT. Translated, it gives CAISRGTGDMSGNTIYF.

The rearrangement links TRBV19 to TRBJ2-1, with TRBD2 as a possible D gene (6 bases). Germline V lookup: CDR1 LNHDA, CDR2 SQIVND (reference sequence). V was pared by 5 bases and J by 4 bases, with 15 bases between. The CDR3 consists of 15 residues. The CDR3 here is CASSSPGLRYNEQFF. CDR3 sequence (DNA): TGTGCCAGTAGTTCGCCGGGACTCCGTTACAATGAGCAGTTCTTC.

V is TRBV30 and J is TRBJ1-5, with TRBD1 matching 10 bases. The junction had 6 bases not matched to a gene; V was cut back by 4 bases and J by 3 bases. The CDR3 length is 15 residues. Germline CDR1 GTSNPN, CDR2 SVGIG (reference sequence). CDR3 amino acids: CAWTTGGNFNQPQHF. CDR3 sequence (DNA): TGTGCCTGGACGACAGGGGGCAATTTCAATCAGCCCCAGCATTTT.

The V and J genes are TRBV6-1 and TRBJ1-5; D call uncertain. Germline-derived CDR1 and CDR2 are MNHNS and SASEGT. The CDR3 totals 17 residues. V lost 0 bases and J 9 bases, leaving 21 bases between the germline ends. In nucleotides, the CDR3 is TGTGCCAGCAGTGAAGCGCGCGACCAATTGCGGACTGTGCCCCAGCATTTT. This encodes CASSEARDQLRTVPQHF.

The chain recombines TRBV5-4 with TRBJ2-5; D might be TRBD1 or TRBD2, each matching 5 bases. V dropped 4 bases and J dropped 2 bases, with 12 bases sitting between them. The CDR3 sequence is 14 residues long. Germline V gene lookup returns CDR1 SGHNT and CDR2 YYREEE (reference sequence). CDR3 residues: CASSLEAGQETQYF. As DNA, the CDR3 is TGTGCCAGCAGCCTGGAGGCAGGGCAAGAGACCCAGTACTTC.

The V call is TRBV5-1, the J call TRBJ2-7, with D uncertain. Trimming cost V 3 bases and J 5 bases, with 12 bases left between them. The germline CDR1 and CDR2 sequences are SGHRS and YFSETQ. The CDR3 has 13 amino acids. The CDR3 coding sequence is TGCGCCAGCAGCTATGGGCCAGGTGACGAGCAGTACTTC. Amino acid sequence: CASSYGPGDEQYF.

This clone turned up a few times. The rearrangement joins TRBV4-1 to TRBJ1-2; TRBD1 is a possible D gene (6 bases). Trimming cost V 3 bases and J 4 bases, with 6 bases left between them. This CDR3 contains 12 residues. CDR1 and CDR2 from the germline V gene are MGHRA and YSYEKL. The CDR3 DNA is TGCGCCAGCAGCCAGACAGGCTATGGCTACACCTTC. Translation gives CASSQTGYGYTF.

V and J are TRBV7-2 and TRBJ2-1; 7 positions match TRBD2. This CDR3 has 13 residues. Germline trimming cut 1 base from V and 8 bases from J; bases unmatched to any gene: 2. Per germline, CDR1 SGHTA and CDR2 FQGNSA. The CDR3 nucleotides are TGTGCCAGCAGCTTAGATCGGGGGGATGAGCAGTTCTTC. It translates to CASSLDRGDEQFF.

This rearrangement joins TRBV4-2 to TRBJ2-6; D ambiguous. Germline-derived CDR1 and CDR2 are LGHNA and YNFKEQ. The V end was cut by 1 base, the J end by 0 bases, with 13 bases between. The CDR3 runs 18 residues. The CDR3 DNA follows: TGTGCCAGCAGCCAAGGGCCGAATCCAAGCTCTGGGGCCAACGTCCTGACTTTC. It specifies CASSQGPNPSSGANVLTF.

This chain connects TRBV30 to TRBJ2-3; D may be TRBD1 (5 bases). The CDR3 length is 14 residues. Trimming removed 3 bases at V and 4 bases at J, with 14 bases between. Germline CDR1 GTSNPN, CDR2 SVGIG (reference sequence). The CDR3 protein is CAWSTAGSADTQYF. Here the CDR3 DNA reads TGTGCCTGGAGCACAGCAGGGTCGGCAGATACGCAGTATTTT.

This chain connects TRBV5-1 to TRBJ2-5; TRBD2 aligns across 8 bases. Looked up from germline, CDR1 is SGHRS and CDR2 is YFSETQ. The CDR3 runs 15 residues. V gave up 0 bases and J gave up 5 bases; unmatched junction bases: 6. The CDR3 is CASSLAGGGQETQYF. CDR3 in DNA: TGCGCCAGCAGCTTGGCTGGCGGGGGGCAGGAGACCCAGTACTTC.

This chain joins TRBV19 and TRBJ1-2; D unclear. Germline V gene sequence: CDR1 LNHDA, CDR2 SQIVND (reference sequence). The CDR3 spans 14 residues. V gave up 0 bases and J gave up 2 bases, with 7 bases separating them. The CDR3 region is CASSIDTGNYGYTF. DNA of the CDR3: TGTGCCAGTAGTATAGATACGGGGAACTATGGCTACACCTTC.

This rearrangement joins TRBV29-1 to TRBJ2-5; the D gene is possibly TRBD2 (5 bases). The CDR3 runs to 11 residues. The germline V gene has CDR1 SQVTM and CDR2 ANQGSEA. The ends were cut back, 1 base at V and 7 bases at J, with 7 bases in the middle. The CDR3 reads CSVEVGRTQYF. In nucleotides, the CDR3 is TGCAGCGTTGAAGTGGGGAGGACCCAGTACTTC.

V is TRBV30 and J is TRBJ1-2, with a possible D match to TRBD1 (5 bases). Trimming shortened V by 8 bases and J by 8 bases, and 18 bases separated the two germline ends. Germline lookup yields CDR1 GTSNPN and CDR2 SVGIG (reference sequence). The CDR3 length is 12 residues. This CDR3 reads CAKNGGMGGYTF. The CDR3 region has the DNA TGTGCCAAAAATGGGGGGATGGGAGGCTACACCTTC.

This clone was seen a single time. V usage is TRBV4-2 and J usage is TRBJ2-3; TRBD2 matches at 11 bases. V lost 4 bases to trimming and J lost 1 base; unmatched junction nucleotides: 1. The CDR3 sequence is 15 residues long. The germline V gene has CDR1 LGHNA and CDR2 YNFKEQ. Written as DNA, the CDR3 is TGTGCCAGCAGCCCGACTAGCGGGGGCACAGATACGCAGTATTTT. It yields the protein CASSPTSGGTDTQYF.

The CDR3 reads CASSPPTGQGTEAFF. CDR3 bases: TGTGCCAGCTCACCACCGACAGGGCAAGGCACTGAAGCTTTCTTT. V gene TRBV18 combines with J gene TRBJ1-1, with TRBD1 identical over 7 bases. The germline V gene encodes CDR1 KGHSH and CDR2 LQKENI. The CDR3 is 15 residues long. V shed 0 bases and J 4 bases; nucleotides not matched to a gene: 5.